The clone carrying this T cell receptor (beta chain) appeared many times. Its antigen remains unidentified. This beta chain appears as a stray read in a library generated for alpha chains; its size is not informative. A unique molecular identifier was carried by every single TCR cDNA molecule. Via MiXCR, TCRdb re-called the 5' RACE reads, giving one row per CDR3 protein. Of some 7,000 distinct CDR3 sequences in the sample, around 15% were seen once. V lost 5 bases, J lost 5 bases, and 7 bases stayed unmatched. The CDR3 length is 15 residues. Per the germline V gene, CDR1 is MGHRA and CDR2 is YSYEKL. As to time point: sample taken at primary tumor resection. This sample was included in a study of spatial heterogeneity in lung cancer. General study points: Tumors with more nonsynonymous mutations had more expanded intratumoral alpha and beta TCRs.

The chain has TRBV4-1 and TRBJ2-1; 9 nucleotides agree with TRBD1. The TCR sequence derives from a female donor with early-stage non-small cell lung cancer. The sample in question was lung tumor tissue, obtained at surgery. This CDR3 is CASSNRDRANNEQFF. In DNA, the CDR3 is TGCGCCAGCAGCAACCGGGACAGGGCGAACAATGAGCAGTTCTTC.